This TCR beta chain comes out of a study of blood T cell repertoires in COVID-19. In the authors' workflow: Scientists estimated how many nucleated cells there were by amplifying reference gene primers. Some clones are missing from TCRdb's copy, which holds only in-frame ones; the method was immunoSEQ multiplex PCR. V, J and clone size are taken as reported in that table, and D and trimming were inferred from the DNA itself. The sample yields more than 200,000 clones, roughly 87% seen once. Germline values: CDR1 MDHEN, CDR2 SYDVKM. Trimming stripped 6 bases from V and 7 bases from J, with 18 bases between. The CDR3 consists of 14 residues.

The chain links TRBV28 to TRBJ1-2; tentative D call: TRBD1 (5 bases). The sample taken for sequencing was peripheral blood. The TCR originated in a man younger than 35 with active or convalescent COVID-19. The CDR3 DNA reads TGTGCCAGCAGCACGCCCGGGGGAGCCTCTGGCTACACCTTC. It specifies CASSTPGGASGYTF.